The sequence of this T cell receptor (beta chain) was determined in a study of technical replicates of blood from a handful of donors. This CDR3 contains 15 residues. CDR1 LNHDA and CDR2 SQIVND come from the germline V gene (reference sequence). V lost 6 bases and J lost 3; bases outside the gene matches: 8. TCRdb's table, derived via immunoSEQ multiplex PCR, lists solely in-frame clones and lacks some. The sample holds nearly 80,000 clones, 93% seen once. Sequenced sample: T cells isolated from PBMCs. This receptor was identified in a human donor in good health. The genes are TRBV19 and TRBJ2-3; 8 positions match TRBD1. CDR3 DNA: TGTGCCAGTAGCATAACAGGGGGGCTTACAGATACGCAGTATTTT. Translated: CASSITGGLTDTQYF.